The 27 T cell receptor beta chains presented below share a single source sample, sequenced in a study of cytomegalovirus exposure and HLA in healthy donors. Researchers ran the PCR with 60 Vbeta and 13 Jbeta primers. The repertoire was sequenced with immunoSEQ multiplex PCR; TCRdb's copy has only in-frame clones and lacks some. The sample lists 58,000 or so clones, roughly 70% occurring once. Sequencing was performed on PBMCs. These receptors were collected from a man in his fifties in good health and CMV-seropositive.

The rearrangement uses TRBV5-4 and TRBJ2-2; 8 bases line up with TRBD2. Germline CDR1 is SGHNT and CDR2 is YYREEE (reference sequence). The CDR3 is 16 residues long. Trimming took 6 bases from V and 7 from J; bases not matched to a gene: 14. CDR3 DNA sequence: TGTGCCAGCATGACCTCCAGCGGGAGTTTGGTCGGGGAGCTGTTTTTT. Its translation is CASMTSSGSLVGELFF.

This clone appeared a single time. The chain carries TRBV6-5 and TRBJ2-5, with D maybe TRBD2 (6 bases). The J call may be mistaken, given a closer DNA end match to TRBJ2-7. Looked up from germline, CDR1 is MNHEY and CDR2 is SVGAGI. The CDR3 runs 14 residues. The CDR3 nucleotides are TGTGCCAGCAGTTACGGCGGGGTGTCCTACGAGCAGTACTTC. Translation gives CASSYGGVSYEQYF.

The chain recombines TRBV19 with TRBJ1-3; D may be TRBD1 (6 bases). Trimming stripped 4 bases from V and 4 bases from J, with 17 bases between. CDR1 and CDR2 from the germline V gene are LNHDA and SQIVND (reference sequence). The CDR3 covers 16 residues. CDR3: CASSSRGGGRGNTIYF. In nucleotides, the CDR3 is TGTGCCAGTAGTAGCCGGGGCGGGGGCCGCGGAAACACCATATATTTT.

CDR3 DNA sequence: TGTGCCAGCAGCTTCACTAGCGGGGGGGCCTCAGATACGCAGTATTTT. Translated, it gives CASSFTSGGASDTQYF. V usage is TRBV7-2 and J usage is TRBJ2-3; 13 bases are a match to TRBD2. Germline CDR1 is SGHTA and CDR2 is FQGNSA. Unmatched junction bases numbered 4, after V lost 3 bases and J lost 4 bases. This CDR3 contains 16 residues.

J is TRBJ1-1 and V is TRBV29-1, with D perhaps TRBD1 (5 bases). The CDR3 sequence is 12 residues long. V was pared by 6 bases and J by 3 bases, with 11 bases between. Germline V gene data show CDR1 as SQVTM and CDR2 as ANQGSEA. CDR3: CSVGEGYTEAFF. The CDR3 DNA sequence: TGCAGCGTGGGGGAGGGGTACACTGAAGCTTTCTTT.

V is TRBV4-1 and J is TRBJ2-3, with 13 bases identical to TRBD2. Germline loops: CDR1 MGHRA, CDR2 YSYEKL. The CDR3 runs 16 residues. V lost 4 bases and J lost 3; bases outside the gene matches: 4. The CDR3 region is CASSRLLAGGTDTQYF. The CDR3 DNA reads as TGCGCCAGCAGCCGACTACTAGCGGGGGGGACAGATACGCAGTATTTT.

The chain has TRBV27 and TRBJ2-7; 11 nucleotides line up with TRBD2. The CDR3 covers 15 residues. The trim removed 7 bases at V and 2 bases at J, leaving 7 bases unmatched. Germline CDR1 reads MNHEY; CDR2 reads SMNVEV (reference sequence). CDR3 sequence (DNA): TGTGCCAGCACTAGCGGGGGGTTCGGCGCCTACGAGCAGTACTTC. As protein: CASTSGGFGAYEQYF.

This clone turned up a few times. The chain combines TRBV5-1 with TRBJ2-3; 8 bases agree with TRBD2. This CDR3 comprises 17 residues. J was trimmed by 0 bases and V by 2 bases; bases with no gene match: 8. Germline V gene lookup returns CDR1 SGHRS and CDR2 YFSETQ. The CDR3 here is CASSLGSGGASTDTQYF. Here the CDR3 DNA reads TGCGCCAGCAGCTTAGGGAGCGGGGGCGCTAGCACAGATACGCAGTATTTT. Drawing the rest from reference TRBV5-1 and TRBJ2-3, the complete variable domain is KAGVTQTPRYLIKTRGQQVTLSCSPISGHRSVSWYQQTPGQGLQFLFEYFSETQRNKGNFPGRFSGRQFSNSRSEMNVSTLELGDSALYLCASSLGSGGASTDTQYFGPGTRLTVL.

CDR3 region: CSVEKGAGDYGYTF. In DNA, the CDR3 is TGCAGCGTTGAAAAAGGGGCGGGGGACTATGGCTACACCTTC. V usage is TRBV29-1 and J usage is TRBJ1-2; possibly TRBD1 for D (5 bases). In germline, CDR1 is SQVTM, CDR2 ANQGSEA. The CDR3 contains 14 residues. The V gene lost 2 bases and the J gene lost 3 bases, with 13 bases spanning the gap.

This chain uses TRBV9 with TRBJ1-4, with D possibly TRBD1 on 5 matching bases. CDR3 length: 15 amino acids. Germline CDR1 and CDR2: SGDLS and YYNGEE. Trimming took off 0 bases at V and 4 bases at J, with 10 bases between the two ends. CDR3 coding DNA: TGTGCCAGCAGCGTAGCTCAGGGTGGTAATGAAAAACTGTTTTTT. It is translated as CASSVAQGGNEKLFF.

This clone was detected only a few times. This sequence joins TRBV4-3 and TRBJ2-5, with 7 bases identical to TRBD2. Germline-derived CDR1 and CDR2 are LGHNA and YSLEER. Trimming cost V 4 bases and J 5 bases; bases outside gene matches: 7. The CDR3 consists of 14 residues. In nucleotides, the CDR3 is TGCGCCAGCAGCCCCGGGGAGGGGAGGGAGACCCAGTACTTC. Protein: CASSPGEGRETQYF.

The V call is TRBV6-6, the J call TRBJ2-7; D unclear. Trimming pared 5 bases from V and 4 bases from J, leaving 9 bases between. Germline-derived CDR1 and CDR2 are MNHNY and SVGAGI (reference sequence). This CDR3 has 12 amino acids. The CDR3 DNA reads TGTGCCAGCAGTGCTACTTCTTACGAGCAGTACTTC. It encodes CASSATSYEQYF.

The V call is TRBV7-2, the J call TRBJ1-1, with 7 bases fitting TRBD1. The germline V gene encodes CDR1 SGHTA and CDR2 FQGNSA. CDR3 length: 13 amino acids. Trimming removed 4 bases from V and 5 bases from J; junction bases left unmatched: 4. This CDR3 is CASSWTGRTEAFF. CDR3 bases: TGTGCCAGCAGCTGGACAGGTCGTACTGAAGCTTTCTTT.

V gene TRBV7-2 combines with J gene TRBJ1-1; D possibly corresponds to TRBD1 (6 bases). Germline CDR1 SGHTA, CDR2 FQGNSA. V was trimmed by 7 bases and J by 5 bases, leaving 23 bases between them. This CDR3 spans 16 amino acids. CDR3 DNA sequence: TGTGCCAGCACCCACGGGGGGGCAGGGTTGGGGACTGAAGCTTTCTTT. Translated: CASTHGGAGLGTEAFF.

The CDR3 region has the DNA TGTGCCAGCAGCCGCAGGGTCTGGAACACTGAAGCTTTCTTT. As protein: CASSRRVWNTEAFF. This sequence joins TRBV7-2 and TRBJ1-1; the D gene is possibly TRBD1 (5 bases). The CDR3 has 14 amino acids. The V end lost 5 bases, the J end lost 1 base, and 11 bases lay between the germline ends. Germline-derived CDR1 and CDR2 are SGHTA and FQGNSA.

This clone has more than one count but fewer than ten. The chain links TRBV5-1 to TRBJ1-2; D possibly corresponds to TRBD1 (5 bases). Trimming removed 3 bases at V and 4 bases at J, with 13 bases between. The CDR3 consists of 14 residues. Germline CDR1 SGHRS, CDR2 YFSETQ. The CDR3: CASSSEQGVYGYTF. CDR3 bases: TGCGCCAGCAGCTCGGAGCAGGGCGTCTATGGCTACACCTTC.

The table lists this clone with a few counts. The V gene is TRBV7-2, the J gene TRBJ2-3; 10 nucleotides agree with TRBD1. Germline-derived CDR1 and CDR2 are SGHTA and FQGNSA. Germline trimming cut 5 bases from V and 4 bases from J; bases unmatched to any gene: 6. CDR3 size: 15 residues. The CDR3 here is CASSRTGGSPDTQYF. In nucleotides, the CDR3 is TGTGCCAGCAGCCGGACAGGGGGGTCCCCAGATACGCAGTATTTT.

This clone was detected only once. V and J are TRBV19 and TRBJ2-7, with 7 positions matching TRBD1. Trimming at V came to 10 bases and at J to 0 bases, leaving 9 bases not matched to a gene. There are 14 residues in the CDR3. The V gene's germline CDR1 is LNHDA and CDR2 SQIVND (reference sequence). CDR3 coding DNA: TGTGCCACCCAGGACAGGACCTCCTCCTACGAGCAGTACTTC. Translated, it gives CATQDRTSSYEQYF.

The chain links TRBV27 to TRBJ1-3; D gene uncertain. CDR1 and CDR2 (germline): MNHEY, SMNVEV (reference sequence). V was shortened by 2 bases and J by 0 bases, with 14 bases between the two germline ends. This CDR3 contains 17 residues. The CDR3, as DNA: TGTGCCAGCAGTTTAAGTTCCGGCGGAAACTCTGGAAACACCATATATTTT. Its protein product is CASSLSSGGNSGNTIYF.

V and J are TRBV7-2 and TRBJ1-1; 8 nucleotides match TRBD1. The CDR3 length is 14 residues. V lost 3 bases, J lost 3 bases, and 3 bases stayed unmatched. The V gene's germline CDR1 is SGHTA and CDR2 FQGNSA. CDR3 bases: TGTGCCAGCAGCTTTACAGGGGGGTACACTGAAGCTTTCTTT. Its translation: CASSFTGGYTEAFF. Supplemented by reference TRBV7-2 and TRBJ1-1, the full variable domain reads GAGVSQSPSNKVTEKGKDVELRCDPISGHTALYWYRQSLGQGLEFLIYFQGNSAPDKSGLPSDRFSAERTGGSVSTLTIQRTQQEDSAVYLCASSFTGGYTEAFFGQGTRLTVV.

The chain is built from TRBV27 and TRBJ2-5; D remains ambiguous. This CDR3 has 15 amino acids. Trimming cost V 2 bases and J 1 base, with 11 bases left between them. From germline, CDR1 is MNHEY and CDR2 SMNVEV (reference sequence). CDR3 DNA sequence: TGTGCCAGCAGTTTAAATAGTGCGGTCCAAGAGACCCAGTACTTC. It yields the protein CASSLNSAVQETQYF.

This clone showed up just a few times. The J gene is TRBJ2-5, the V gene TRBV4-2; 7 bases are a match to TRBD1. Trimming removed 0 bases from V and 1 base from J; junction bases left unmatched: 5. Germline V gene lookup returns CDR1 LGHNA and CDR2 YNFKEQ. There are 16 residues in the CDR3. The DNA for the CDR3 is TGTGCCAGCAGCCAAGACCCCGGGACAGTCCAAGAGACCCAGTACTTC. Translated, it gives CASSQDPGTVQETQYF.

The V gene is TRBV29-1, the J gene TRBJ2-4; TRBD1 matches 8 bases. Germline assignment: CDR1 SQVTM and CDR2 ANQGSEA. Germline trimming cut 6 bases from V and 9 bases from J; bases unmatched to any gene: 10. This CDR3 is built from 13 residues. CDR3 nucleotides: TGCAGCGTCGGGGACAGGCGGATTAGCATTCAGTACTTC. Protein: CSVGDRRISIQYF. Combining the CDR3 with reference TRBV29-1 and TRBJ2-4 gives the whole variable domain SAVISQKPSRDICQRGTSLTIQCQVDSQVTMMFWYRQQPGQSLTLIATANQGSEATYESGFVIDKFPISRPNLTFSTLTVSNMSPEDSSIYLCSVGDRRISIQYFGAGTRLSVL.

The chain recombines TRBV29-1 with TRBJ2-1; 10 nucleotides agree with TRBD1. The CDR3 covers 13 residues. Germline V CDR1 and CDR2: SQVTM, ANQGSEA. With 7 bases clipped from V and 8 bases from J, the junction kept 8 bases outside the gene matches. DNA for the CDR3: TGCAGCGCCCGACAGGGGGCGGGCGATGAGCAGTTCTTC. It specifies CSARQGAGDEQFF.

The chain recombines TRBV21-1 with TRBJ1-1; the D call TRBD1 from the table was never checked on the DNA. TRBV21-1 is annotated as a pseudogene. This CDR3 spans 15 amino acids. This CDR3 reads CASTAPRGPHTEAFF. As DNA, the CDR3 is TGTGCCAGCACCGCACCTCGTGGGCCACATACTGAAGCTTTCTTT.

This clone was detected only a few times. The V gene is TRBV7-8, the J gene TRBJ1-1; D might be TRBD1 (6 bases). The CDR3 totals 13 residues. Trimming cost V 7 bases and J 6 bases, with 15 bases left between them. Germline values: CDR1 SGHVS, CDR2 FQNEAQ. The CDR3 region has the DNA TGTGCCAGCACCGGGCGGGGGCACGCTGAAGCTTTCTTT. Protein product: CASTGRGHAEAFF.

The gene calls are TRBV10-3 and TRBJ2-7, with D uncertain. The CDR3 runs 12 residues. Trimming stripped 5 bases from V and 2 bases from J, with 7 bases between. Germline CDR1 is ENHRY and CDR2 is SYGVKD. CDR3 loop: CAISHNTYEQYF. The DNA of the CDR3 is TGTGCCATCAGTCACAATACCTACGAGCAGTACTTC.